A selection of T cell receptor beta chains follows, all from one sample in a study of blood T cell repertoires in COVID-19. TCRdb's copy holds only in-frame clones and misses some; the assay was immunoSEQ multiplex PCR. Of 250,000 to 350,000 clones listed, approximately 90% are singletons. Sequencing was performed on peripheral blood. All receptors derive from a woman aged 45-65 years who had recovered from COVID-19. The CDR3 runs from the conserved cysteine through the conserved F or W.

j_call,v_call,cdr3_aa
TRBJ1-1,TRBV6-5,CATYSPGYTEAFF
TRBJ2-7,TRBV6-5,CASSYSGDSTYEQYF
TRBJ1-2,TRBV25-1,CASSGLGGQGGYTF
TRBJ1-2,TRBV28,CASSLGQSRGYTF
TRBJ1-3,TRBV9,CASSTLQGARNTIYF
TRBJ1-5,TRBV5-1,CASSSLPGQANQPQHF
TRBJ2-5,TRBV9,CASSVSQGQETQYF
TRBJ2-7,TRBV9,CASSVDETSSGGLYEQYF
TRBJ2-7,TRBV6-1,CASSESLGGLGEQYF
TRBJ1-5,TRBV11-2,CASSLDRSRPQHF
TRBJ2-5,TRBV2,CASRDRQETQYF
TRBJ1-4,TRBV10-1,CASRHDRGGEKLFF
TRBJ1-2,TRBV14,CASSQEAWSLGYGYTF
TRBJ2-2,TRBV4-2,CASSQGQGALTGELLF
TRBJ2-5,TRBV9,CASSVGAVQETQYF
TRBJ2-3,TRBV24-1,CATSFRLSGEGTDTQYF
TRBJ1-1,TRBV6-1,CASSEAIGGAGTEAFF
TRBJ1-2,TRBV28,CASSPGGRRGYTF
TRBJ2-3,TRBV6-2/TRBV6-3,CASSYRDRGHGSITDTQYF
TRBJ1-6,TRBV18,CASSPGSGSYNSPLHF
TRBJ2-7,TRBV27,CASSLSWGGIEQYF
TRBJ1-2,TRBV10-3,CAISLRDGGYTF
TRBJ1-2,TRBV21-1,CASSKVVGGQGYGYTF
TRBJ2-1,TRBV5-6,CASSPLGLAGEDNEQFF
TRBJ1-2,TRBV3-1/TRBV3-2,CASSQDLGQTARGYTF
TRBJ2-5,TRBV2,CASSNWSEKTQYF
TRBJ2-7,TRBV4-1,CASSSRQGLYEQYF
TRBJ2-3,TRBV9,CASSALQGSTDTQYF
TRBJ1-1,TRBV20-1,CSASRVSEAFF
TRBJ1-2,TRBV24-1,CATSVGAYGYTF
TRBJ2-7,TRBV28,CASSLPGQGPHF
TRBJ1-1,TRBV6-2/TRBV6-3,CASSAGRVARTEAFF
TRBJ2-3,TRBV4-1,CASSQEIIDREDPDTQYF